Included here is one TCR beta chain sequence, with context. Measured with immunoSEQ multiplex PCR; TCRdb has only the in-frame clones, and not every one. Of some 2,000,000 clones in the sample, less than 95% were seen once. This record comes from a study of shared clonotypes between healthy human individuals. CDR1 is PRHDT, CDR2 FYEKMQ, per germline (reference sequence). This CDR3 contains 15 residues. Trimming took 0 bases from V and 0 from J, leaving 9 bases between them. Positive CCR7 selection of CD45RO-negative cells yielded the naive CD8 cells, and terminally differentiated effector memory CD45RA+ cells were excluded.

The sample was naive CD8+ T cells sorted from blood. The chain carries TRBV13 and TRBJ2-7; D remains unclear. This clonotype was obtained from a man between 18 and 35 years old in good health. The CDR3: CASSLGARSSYEQYF. As DNA, the CDR3 is TGTGCCAGCAGCTTAGGAGCCAGGAGCTCCTACGAGCAGTACTTC. The full variable domain, in which reference TRBV13 and TRBJ2-7 provide the parts outside the CDR3, is AAGVIQSPRHLIKEKRETATLKCYPIPRHDTVYWYQQGPGQDPQFLISFYEKMQSDKGSIPDRFSAQQFSDYHSELNMSSLELGDSALYFCASSLGARSSYEQYFGPGTRLTVT.